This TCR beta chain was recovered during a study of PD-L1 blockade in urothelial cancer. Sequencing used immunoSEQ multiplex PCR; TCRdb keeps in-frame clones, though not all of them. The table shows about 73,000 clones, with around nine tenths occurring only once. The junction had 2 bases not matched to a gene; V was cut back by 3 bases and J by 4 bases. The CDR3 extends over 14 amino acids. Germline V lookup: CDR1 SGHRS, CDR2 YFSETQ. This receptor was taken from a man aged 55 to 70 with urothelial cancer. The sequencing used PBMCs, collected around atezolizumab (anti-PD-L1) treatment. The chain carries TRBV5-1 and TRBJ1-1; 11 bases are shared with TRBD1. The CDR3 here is CASSSGTGGTEAFF. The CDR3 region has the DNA TGCGCCAGCAGCTCCGGGACAGGGGGCACTGAAGCTTTCTTT.